These 23 T cell receptor beta chains originate from one sample sequenced in a study of T cells in Graves' hyperthyroidism and ophthalmopathy. Using RNA transcripts as the source, TCR beta CDR3 regions were amplified. When the TCR CDR3 underwent first-round RT-PCR, the HTBI primer set was used. TCRdb fed the multiplex PCR reads into MiXCR, producing one record per CDR3 protein. This sample has some 560,000 distinct CDR3 sequences, with roughly 14% found just once. Sequencing used blood. These receptors all come from a woman aged 25 to 39 with Graves' hyperthyroidism.

The rearrangement joins TRBV7-2 to TRBJ2-5, with D possibly matching TRBD2 (5 bases). The germline CDR1 and CDR2 sequences are SGHTA and FQGNSA. Between the trimmed V and J ends, which lost 5 bases and 2 bases, there was a span of 18 bases. The CDR3 covers 16 residues. The CDR3: CASSPGSRTLQETQYF. The CDR3 region has the DNA TGTGCCAGCAGCCCTGGGTCCAGGACTTTACAAGAGACCCAGTACTTC. Full variable domain (remainder filled in from reference TRBV7-2 and TRBJ2-5): GAGVSQSPSNKVTEKGKDVELRCDPISGHTALYWYRQSLGQGLEFLIYFQGNSAPDKSGLPSDRFSAERTGGSVSTLTIQRTQQEDSAVYLCASSPGSRTLQETQYFGPGTRLLVL.

This clonotype was recorded many times. The genes are TRBV20-1 and TRBJ2-7; D possibly matches TRBD1 or TRBD2 (6 bases each). The V gene lost 1 base and the J gene lost 1 base, with 11 bases spanning the gap. The CDR3 spans 14 residues. Germline V gives CDR1 DFQATT, CDR2 SNEGSKA (reference sequence). The DNA for the CDR3 is TGCAGTGCTAGAGGACAGGAGGGGTCCTACGAGCAGTACTTC. Residues: CSARGQEGSYEQYF.

The CDR3 is CATREGNPYSGANVLTF. In DNA, the CDR3 is TGTGCCACCCGGGAGGGCAACCCATACTCTGGGGCCAACGTCCTGACTTTC. The rearrangement links TRBV2 to TRBJ2-6, with 8 bases that match TRBD2. The V segment lost 10 bases and the J segment 0 bases; nucleotides outside the gene matches: 11. This CDR3 comprises 17 residues. Germline-derived CDR1 and CDR2 are SNHLY and FYNNEI.

This clonotype has more than one count but fewer than ten. The genes are TRBV4-2 and TRBJ1-1; D ambiguous. CDR1 is LGHNA and CDR2 is YNFKEQ in the germline V gene. V was trimmed by 0 bases and J by 8 bases, leaving 10 bases between them. This CDR3 is 13 amino acids long. The CDR3: CASSQDVGREAFF. In DNA, the CDR3 is TGTGCCAGCAGCCAAGATGTGGGCAGAGAAGCTTTCTTT.

At least ten counts were recorded for this clonotype. This chain connects TRBV7-9 to TRBJ2-7; tentatively, D is TRBD1 (8 bases). Germline CDR1 reads SEHNR; CDR2 reads FQNEAQ (reference sequence). V dropped 5 bases and J dropped 4 bases, with 30 bases sitting between them. CDR3 size: 19 residues. In DNA, the CDR3 is TGTGCCAGCAGCGGCGAGGGAGGGACAGGAACCAAGGGACTATACGAGCAGTACTTC. As protein: CASSGEGGTGTKGLYEQYF.

This clonotype was found many times. The chain recombines TRBV27 with TRBJ1-1; D is undetermined. Trimming shortened V by 1 base and J by 5 bases, and 14 bases separated the two germline ends. The CDR3 spans 15 residues. Germline CDR1 MNHEY, CDR2 SMNVEV (reference sequence). The CDR3 DNA follows: TGTGCCAGCAGTTTATACCGTAGAGGCAAGACTGAAGCTTTCTTT. It codes for CASSLYRRGKTEAFF.

The rearrangement joins TRBV28 to TRBJ1-6; TRBD1 is a possible D gene (5 bases). This CDR3 region has 13 residues. The germline V and J ends were trimmed by 5 bases and 8 bases, with 10 bases remaining between them. Germline V gives CDR1 MDHEN, CDR2 SYDVKM. This CDR3 is CASSQIRDSPLHF. In DNA form, the CDR3 reads TGTGCCAGCAGTCAGATCAGGGATTCACCCCTCCACTTT.

The chain combines TRBV12-3 or TRBV12-4 with TRBJ2-3; 11 bases agree with TRBD2. Losses at the gene ends were 3 bases for V and 4 bases for J; bases not matched to a gene: 6. This CDR3 region has 16 residues. The CDR3 protein is CASSFRTSGRADTQYF. The CDR3 DNA reads as TGTGCCAGCAGTTTTAGAACTAGCGGGAGAGCAGATACGCAGTATTTT.

This clonotype has just a few counts. This may come from a read error, since a much larger clone is one base off. The CDR3 DNA reads as TGTACCTGGAGTAAGGGGGAGTACGCTGAAGCTTTCTTT. This sequence encodes CTWSKGEYAEAFF. The chain uses TRBV30 and TRBJ1-1, with a tentative D call TRBD1 (6 bases). Germline CDR1 is GTSNPN and CDR2 is SVGIG (reference sequence). The CDR3 contains 13 residues.

This clonotype was recorded at least ten times. CDR3 region: CASSYLAANVHTQYF. The CDR3 nucleotides are TGTGCCAGCAGTTACCTAGCGGCGAACGTTCATACGCAGTATTTT. The chain recombines TRBV6-5 with TRBJ2-3; TRBD2 matches at 7 bases. The trim removed 2 bases at V and 7 bases at J, leaving 9 bases unmatched. The CDR3 contains 15 residues. The germline CDR1 and CDR2 sequences are MNHEY and SVGAGI.

This clonotype was found many times. The chain carries TRBV28 and TRBJ1-5; no reliable D call. Trimming took off 6 bases at V and 6 bases at J, with 21 bases between the two ends. Germline loops: CDR1 MDHEN, CDR2 SYDVKM. The CDR3 consists of 16 residues. This CDR3 is CASRIPRERGFQPQHF. DNA of the CDR3: TGTGCCAGCAGGATCCCTCGGGAACGCGGATTTCAGCCCCAGCATTTT.

This clonotype was observed many times. The rearrangement uses TRBV2 and TRBJ2-7; D is undetermined. Trimming took 5 bases from V and 0 from J, leaving 17 bases between them. CDR3 length: 16 residues. The germline CDR1 and CDR2 sequences are SNHLY and FYNNEI. The chain's CDR3 is CASSRQRAGYSYEQYF. The CDR3 bases are TGTGCCAGCAGTAGGCAAAGGGCCGGGTACTCCTACGAGCAGTACTTC.

The chain employs TRBV27 and TRBJ2-3; possibly TRBD1 for D (5 bases). The CDR3 loop spans 14 amino acids. V shed 2 bases and J shed 5 bases, with 11 bases lying between them. Germline V gene data show CDR1 as MNHEY and CDR2 as SMNVEV (reference sequence). CDR3 sequence: CASSLPGPGDTQYF. In DNA form, the CDR3 reads TGTGCCAGCAGTTTACCAGGGCCGGGAGATACGCAGTATTTT.

The chain uses TRBV5-4 and TRBJ2-2; 9 bases map to TRBD2. This CDR3 has 16 residues. After removal of 0 bases from V and 3 bases from J, the junction contained 3 bases not matched to a gene. Germline V CDR1 and CDR2: SGHNT, YYREEE (reference sequence). CDR3 DNA sequence: TGTGCCAGCAGCTTGGGCGGGAGGGCGGACACCGGGGAGCTGTTTTTT. This codes for CASSLGGRADTGELFF.

The table lists this clonotype with many counts. The chain employs TRBV7-9 and TRBJ2-1, with D possibly TRBD2 on 5 matching bases. From germline, CDR1 is SEHNR and CDR2 FQNEAQ (reference sequence). This CDR3 spans 15 amino acids. The V gene lost 5 bases and the J gene lost 4 bases, with 15 bases spanning the gap. The CDR3 DNA reads TGTGCCAGCAGCAAGACGGTTACGGGATACAATGAGCAGTTCTTC. Encoded protein: CASSKTVTGYNEQFF.

This clonotype was recorded many times. The gene calls are TRBV12-3 or TRBV12-4 and TRBJ2-1, with unresolved D. Between the trimmed V and J ends, which lost 0 bases and 8 bases, there was a span of 14 bases. The CDR3 spans 15 residues. The CDR3 region is CASSLAYLTSDEQFF. For the CDR3, the DNA is TGTGCCAGCAGTTTAGCCTACCTAACGAGCGATGAGCAGTTCTTC.

This clonotype was recorded a few times. The chain is built from TRBV6-1 and TRBJ1-3; 10 bases match TRBD1. Per germline, CDR1 MNHNS and CDR2 SASEGT. After removal of 6 bases from V and 3 bases from J, the junction contained 5 bases not matched to a gene. This CDR3 is 15 amino acids long. CDR3 amino acids: CASSQTGGYGNTIYF. The CDR3 DNA reads TGTGCCAGCAGCCAGACAGGGGGCTATGGAAACACCATATATTTT.

The V gene is TRBV4-1, the J gene TRBJ2-7; 8 bases are shared with TRBD2. The CDR3 spans 15 residues. V trimming: 0 bases; J trimming: 4 bases; junction bases outside the gene matches: 5. Germline CDR1 MGHRA, CDR2 YSYEKL. The CDR3 protein is CASSQDRASGYEQYF. The CDR3 region has the DNA TGCGCCAGCAGCCAAGATAGGGCTAGCGGGTACGAGCAGTACTTC.

CDR3 amino acids: CATSRLRTTRAPGRFETQYF. The DNA for the CDR3 is TGTGCCACCAGCAGACTACGAACGACCCGGGCTCCAGGGAGGTTTGAGACCCAGTACTTC. This rearrangement joins TRBV15 to TRBJ2-5; TRBD2 might be the D (6 bases). Germline V gene data show CDR1 as LNHNV and CDR2 as YYDKDF (reference sequence). V was cut by 2 bases and J by 5 bases, with 30 bases left in between. This CDR3 spans 20 amino acids.

This clonotype was detected many times. The chain uses TRBV7-9 and TRBJ2-7; 9 bases fit TRBD2. The CDR3 is 16 residues long. Unmatched junction bases numbered 5, after V lost 0 bases and J lost 2 bases. CDR1 and CDR2 from the germline V gene are SEHNR and FQNEAQ (reference sequence). CDR3 bases: TGTGCCAGCAGCTTAGCGGCGAGCGGGAGGCCCTACGAGCAGTACTTC. This sequence encodes CASSLAASGRPYEQYF.

The chain uses TRBV9 and TRBJ2-1; 9 bases line up with TRBD2. CDR1 is SGDLS and CDR2 is YYNGEE in the germline V gene. The CDR3 is made up of 14 amino acids. With 5 bases clipped from V and 5 bases from J, the junction kept 5 bases outside the gene matches. In DNA, the CDR3 is TGTGCCAGCAGGGGGCGGGAGGGGCACAATGAGCAGTTCTTC. Amino acids: CASRGREGHNEQFF.

This clonotype was recorded many times. The rearrangement links TRBV11-2 to TRBJ1-1, with TRBD1 matching 8 bases. CDR3 size: 14 residues. Losses at the gene ends were 5 bases for V and 4 bases for J; bases not matched to a gene: 6. Germline-derived CDR1 and CDR2 are SGHAT and FQNNGV. Here the CDR3 reads CASSIRQGSTEAFF. CDR3 nucleotides: TGTGCCAGCAGCATACGACAGGGGAGCACTGAAGCTTTCTTT.

This clonotype has a count of ten or more. This rearrangement joins TRBV24-1 to TRBJ2-1, with 7 nucleotides matching TRBD1. Germline lookup yields CDR1 KGHDR and CDR2 SFDVKD. This CDR3 spans 13 amino acids. The junction had 4 bases not matched to a gene; V was cut back by 9 bases and J by 3 bases. The CDR3 loop is CATGTDYYNEQFF. In nucleotides, the CDR3 is TGTGCCACCGGGACAGACTACTACAATGAGCAGTTCTTC.